The 5 T cell receptor beta chains below were found in one sample sequenced in a study of shared clonotypes between healthy human individuals. The protocol was immunoSEQ multiplex PCR, while the TCRdb copy is restricted to in-frame clones and leaves out a portion. The repertoire holds 490,000 or so clones, with 70% to 85% as singletons. The specimen sequenced was PBMCs. The receptor source for this set is a woman in her thirties or forties in good health. Some clones in this sample may be carry-over from other donors' samples.

The chain combines TRBV7-9 with TRBJ2-1; 7 bases align to TRBD2. CDR3 length equals 12 residues. Per the germline V gene, CDR1 is SEHNR and CDR2 is FQNEAQ (reference sequence). The CDR3 region is CGMGREGDEQFF. As DNA, the CDR3 is TGTGGGATGGGGAGGGAAGGAGATGAGCAGTTCTTC.

This clone has ten or more counts. The CDR3 nucleotides are TGTGCCAGCAGCTTGTTCATAGCGGGAGTGCAAGAGACCCAGTACTTC. Amino acid sequence: CASSLFIAGVQETQYF. J is TRBJ2-5 and V is TRBV7-2; 9 bases fit TRBD2. The CDR3 loop spans 16 amino acids. Germline CDR1 reads SGHTA; CDR2 reads FQGNSA. Trimming at V came to 3 bases and at J to 2 bases, leaving 7 bases not matched to a gene. The whole variable domain, remainder taken from reference TRBV7-2 and TRBJ2-5, is GAGVSQSPSNKVTEKGKDVELRCDPISGHTALYWYRQSLGQGLEFLIYFQGNSAPDKSGLPSDRFSAERTGGSVSTLTIQRTQQEDSAVYLCASSLFIAGVQETQYFGPGTRLLVL.

The V call is TRBV4-1, the J call TRBJ2-3; perhaps D is TRBD1 or TRBD2 (5 bases each). From germline, CDR1 is MGHRA and CDR2 YSYEKL. V shed 1 base and J shed 4 bases, with 6 bases lying between them. This CDR3 spans 13 amino acids. The CDR3 nucleotides read TGCGCCAGCAGCCAAGTGGGGGCAGATACGCAGTATTTT. Its protein is CASSQVGADTQYF.

The V and J genes are TRBV20-1 and TRBJ1-2, with D unclear. Deletions cut 6 bases from V and 8 bases from J, with 10 bases between. This CDR3 spans 10 amino acids. Germline CDR1 is DFQATT and CDR2 is SNEGSKA (reference sequence). The CDR3 nucleotides are TGCAGTGCAGCCTTGGGAGGCTACACCTTC. As protein: CSAALGGYTF.

This sequence joins TRBV4-1 and TRBJ2-1; no definite D call. V was pared by 0 bases and J by 9 bases, with 9 bases between. The germline gives CDR1 MGHRA, CDR2 YSYEKL. The CDR3 has 13 amino acids. CDR3 in amino acids: CASSQDRGGEQFF. CDR3 nucleotides: TGCGCCAGCAGCCAAGATCGCGGTGGTGAGCAGTTCTTC.